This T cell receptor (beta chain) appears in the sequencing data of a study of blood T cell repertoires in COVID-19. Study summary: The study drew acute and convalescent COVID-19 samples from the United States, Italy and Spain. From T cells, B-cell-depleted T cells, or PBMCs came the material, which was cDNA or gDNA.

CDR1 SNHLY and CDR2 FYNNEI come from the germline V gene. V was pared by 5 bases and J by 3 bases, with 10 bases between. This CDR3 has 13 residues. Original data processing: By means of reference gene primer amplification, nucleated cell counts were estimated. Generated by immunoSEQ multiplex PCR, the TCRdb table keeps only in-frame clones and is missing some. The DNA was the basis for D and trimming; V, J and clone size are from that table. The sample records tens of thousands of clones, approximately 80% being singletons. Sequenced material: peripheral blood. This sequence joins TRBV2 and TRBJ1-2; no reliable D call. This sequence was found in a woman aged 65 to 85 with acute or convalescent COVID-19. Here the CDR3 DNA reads TGTGCCAGCAGTTTCACCGGGGACTATGGCTACACCTTC. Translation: CASSFTGDYGYTF.